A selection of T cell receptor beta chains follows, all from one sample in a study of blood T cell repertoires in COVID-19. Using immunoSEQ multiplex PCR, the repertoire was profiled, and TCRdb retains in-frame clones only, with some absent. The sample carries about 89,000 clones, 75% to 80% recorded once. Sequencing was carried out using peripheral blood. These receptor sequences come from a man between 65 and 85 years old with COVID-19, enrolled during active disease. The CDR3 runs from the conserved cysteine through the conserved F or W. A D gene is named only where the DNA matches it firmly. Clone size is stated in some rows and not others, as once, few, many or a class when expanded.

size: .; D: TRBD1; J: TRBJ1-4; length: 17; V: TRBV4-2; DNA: TGTGCCAGCAGCCAAGATCGGGACAGTGCAACTAATGAAAAACTGTTTTTT; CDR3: CASSQDRDSATNEKLFF
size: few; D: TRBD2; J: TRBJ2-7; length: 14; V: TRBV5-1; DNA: TGCGCCAGCAGCTTTAGCGGGGGGGGCTACGAGCAGTACTTC; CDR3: CASSFSGGGYEQYF
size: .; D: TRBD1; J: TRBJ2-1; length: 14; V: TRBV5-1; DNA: TGCGCCAGCAGTGCGACAGGGTGGGATAGTGAGCAGTTCTTC; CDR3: CASSATGWDSEQFF
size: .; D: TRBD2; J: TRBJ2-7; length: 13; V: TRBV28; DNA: TGTGCCACCGGCAGACTAGCGGCGCGGGCGGAGTACTTC; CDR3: CATGRLAARAEYF
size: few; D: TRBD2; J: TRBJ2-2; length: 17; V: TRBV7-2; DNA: TGTGCCAGCAGCTTCAAGCGGGGTTGGGTTAGCCCCGGGGAGCTGTTTTTT; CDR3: CASSFKRGWVSPGELFF
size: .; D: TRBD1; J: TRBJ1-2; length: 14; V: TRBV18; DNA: TGTGCCAGCTCACCGGGACAGTCTAACTATGGCTACACCTTC; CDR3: CASSPGQSNYGYTF
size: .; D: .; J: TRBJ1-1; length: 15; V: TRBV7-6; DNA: TGTGCCAGCAGCTTACAGCCCGATAGAGGCACTGAAGCTTTCTTT; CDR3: CASSLQPDRGTEAFF
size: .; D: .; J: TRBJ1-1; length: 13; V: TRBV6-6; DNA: TGTGCCAGCAGTACAACAACAGGGACTGAAGCTTTCTTT; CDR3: CASSTTTGTEAFF
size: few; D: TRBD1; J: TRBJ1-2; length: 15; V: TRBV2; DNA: TGTGCCAGCAGTGAACGGGACAGAGCTAACTATGGCTACACCTTC; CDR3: CASSERDRANYGYTF
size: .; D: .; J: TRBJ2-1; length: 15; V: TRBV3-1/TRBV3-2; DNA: TGTGCCAGCAGCCCCGGGGTTGGGGGGAACAATGAGCAGTTCTTC; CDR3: CASSPGVGGNNEQFF
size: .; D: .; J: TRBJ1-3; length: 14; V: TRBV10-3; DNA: TGTGCCATCAGCGAACAAGACTCTGGAAACACCATATATTTT; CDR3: CAISEQDSGNTIYF
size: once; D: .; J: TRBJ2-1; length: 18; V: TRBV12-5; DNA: TGTGCTAGTGGTTTGGCCCCACTAGCTCGGCCAACATACAATGAGCAGTTCTTC; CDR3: CASGLAPLARPTYNEQFF
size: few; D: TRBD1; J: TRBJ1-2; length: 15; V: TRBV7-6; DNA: TGTGCCAGCAGCTCAGGGACAGGGATACTCTATGGCTACACCTTC; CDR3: CASSSGTGILYGYTF
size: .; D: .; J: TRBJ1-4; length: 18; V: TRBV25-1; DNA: TGTGCCAGCAGTGGAGGATCGGTAGGGAGGTCAACTAATGAAAAACTGTTTTTT; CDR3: CASSGGSVGRSTNEKLFF
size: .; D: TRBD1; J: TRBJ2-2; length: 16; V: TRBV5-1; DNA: TGCGCCAGCAGCATCGGACAGGGGGCGAACACCGGGGAGCTGTTTTTT; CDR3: CASSIGQGANTGELFF
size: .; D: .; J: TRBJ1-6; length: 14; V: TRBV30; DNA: TGTGCCTGGAGTGTAGTACAGGCGAATTCACCCCTCCACTTT; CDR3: CAWSVVQANSPLHF
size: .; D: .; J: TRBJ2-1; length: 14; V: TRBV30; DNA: TGTGCCTGGGCGCGGGACGCATCCTACAATGAGCAGTTCTTC; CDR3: CAWARDASYNEQFF
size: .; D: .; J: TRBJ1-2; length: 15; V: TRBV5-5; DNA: TGTGCCAGCAGCCCGGGACTTAAGAGGAGCGATGGCTACACCTTC; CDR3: CASSPGLKRSDGYTF
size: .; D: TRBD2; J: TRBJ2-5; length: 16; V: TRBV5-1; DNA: TGCGCCAGCAGCTTGGGGACTAGCGGGAGGTTAGAGACCCAGTACTTC; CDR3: CASSLGTSGRLETQYF
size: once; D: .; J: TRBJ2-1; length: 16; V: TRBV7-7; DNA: TGTGCCAGCAGCCGAGCCCCGGACATTTCCTACAATGAGCAGTTCTTC; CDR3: CASSRAPDISYNEQFF
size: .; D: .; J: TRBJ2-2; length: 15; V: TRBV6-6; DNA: TGTGCCAGCAGGCCCACAGGGACGAACACCGGGGAGCTGTTTTTT; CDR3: CASRPTGTNTGELFF
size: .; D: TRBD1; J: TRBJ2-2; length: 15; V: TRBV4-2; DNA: TGTGCCAGCAGCCATATGGGACAGTACACCGGGGAGCTGTTTTTT; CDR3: CASSHMGQYTGELFF
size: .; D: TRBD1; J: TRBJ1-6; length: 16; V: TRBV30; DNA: TGTGCCTGGAGTGTCTATGTTGGGACAGGGGTTTCACCCCTCCACTTT; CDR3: CAWSVYVGTGVSPLHF
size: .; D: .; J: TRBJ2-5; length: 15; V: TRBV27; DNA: TGTGCCAGCAGTTTTGGACGTAAAGCAGGGGAGACCCAGTACTTC; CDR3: CASSFGRKAGETQYF
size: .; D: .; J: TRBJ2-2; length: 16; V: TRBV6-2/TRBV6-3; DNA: TGTGCCAGCAGTTACTCGAGGAGGGCCACCACCGGGGAGCTGTTTTTT; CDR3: CASSYSRRATTGELFF
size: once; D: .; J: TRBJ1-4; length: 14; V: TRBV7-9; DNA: TGTGCCAGCAGCTTAAGAGACTTTTCGGAAAAACTGTTTTTT; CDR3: CASSLRDFSEKLFF
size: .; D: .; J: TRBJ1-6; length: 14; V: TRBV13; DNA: TGTGCCAGCAGCTTATCTGTTTCTAATTCACCCCTCCACTTT; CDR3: CASSLSVSNSPLHF
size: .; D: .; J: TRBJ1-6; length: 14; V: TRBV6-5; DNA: TGTGCCAGCAGTTACTCCGGGACACGTTCACCCCTCCACTTT; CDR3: CASSYSGTRSPLHF
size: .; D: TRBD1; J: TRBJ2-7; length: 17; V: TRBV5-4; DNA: TGTGCCAGCAGCTCCGGAGGGGCCGGGACAGGGGGCCACGAGCAGTACTTC; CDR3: CASSSGGAGTGGHEQYF
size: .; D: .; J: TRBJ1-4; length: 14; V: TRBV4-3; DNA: TGCGCCAGCAGCCAAGGGCAGGGCAATGAAAAACTGTTTTTT; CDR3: CASSQGQGNEKLFF
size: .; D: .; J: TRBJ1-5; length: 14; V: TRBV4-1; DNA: TGCGCCAGCAGCCAAGTATCGGTCAATCAGCCCCAGCATTTT; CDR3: CASSQVSVNQPQHF
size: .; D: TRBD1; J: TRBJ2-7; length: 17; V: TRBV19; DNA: TGTGCCAGTAGGCCTAATGGACAGGGGATTGGGGACTACGAGCAGTACTTC; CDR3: CASRPNGQGIGDYEQYF
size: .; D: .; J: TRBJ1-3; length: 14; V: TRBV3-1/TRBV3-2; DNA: TGTGCCAGCAGCCAAGTGTGGGGGCGAAACACCATATATTTT; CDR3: CASSQVWGRNTIYF
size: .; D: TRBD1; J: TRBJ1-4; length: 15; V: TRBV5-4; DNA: TGTGCCAGCAGCCAATCAAGGGACAGGCGTGAAAAACTGTTTTTT; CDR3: CASSQSRDRREKLFF
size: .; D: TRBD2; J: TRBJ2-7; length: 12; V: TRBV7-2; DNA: TGTGCCAGCAGCTTAGATAGCGGGAGTCGGGTTTTC; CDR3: CASSLDSGSRVF
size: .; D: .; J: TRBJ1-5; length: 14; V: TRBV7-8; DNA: TGTGCCAGCAGCCCCGGGATGGGAGATCAGCCCCAGCATTTT; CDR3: CASSPGMGDQPQHF
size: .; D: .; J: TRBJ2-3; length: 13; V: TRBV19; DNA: TGTGCCAGTGGTACCGTAGTGCGAGATACGCAGTATTTT; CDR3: CASGTVVRDTQYF
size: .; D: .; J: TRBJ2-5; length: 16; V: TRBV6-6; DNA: TGTGCCAGCAGTTACGCCCCGACCAGGGTCGGGGAGACCCAGTACTTC; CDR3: CASSYAPTRVGETQYF
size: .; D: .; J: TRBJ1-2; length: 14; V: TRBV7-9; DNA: TGTGCCAGCAGCCGCTCAGGGGATAACTATGGCTACACCTTC; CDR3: CASSRSGDNYGYTF
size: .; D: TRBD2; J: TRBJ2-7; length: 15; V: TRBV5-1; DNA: TGCGCCAGCAGCTTGGTAGCGGGAGACCACTACGAGCAGTACTTC; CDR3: CASSLVAGDHYEQYF
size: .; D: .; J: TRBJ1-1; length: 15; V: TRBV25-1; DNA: TGTGCCAGCAGTGACGACAGGTCCGGGGGGACTGAAGCTTTCTTT; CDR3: CASSDDRSGGTEAFF
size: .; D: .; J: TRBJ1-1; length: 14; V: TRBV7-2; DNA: TGTGCCAGCAGCTTTTTTCGGGACACTTTTGAAGCTTTCTTT; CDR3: CASSFFRDTFEAFF
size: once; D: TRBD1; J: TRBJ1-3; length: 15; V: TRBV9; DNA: TGTGCCAGCAGCGTAGCGGACAGGGCTGGAAACACCATATATTTT; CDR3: CASSVADRAGNTIYF
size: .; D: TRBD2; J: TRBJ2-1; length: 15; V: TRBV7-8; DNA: TGTGCCAGCAGCTTGCTAGCGGATCCCTACAATGAGCAGTTCTTC; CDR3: CASSLLADPYNEQFF
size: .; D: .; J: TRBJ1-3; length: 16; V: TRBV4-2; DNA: TGTGCCAGCAGCCAAGATGGGGCCCGCTCTGGAAACACCATATATTTT; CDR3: CASSQDGARSGNTIYF
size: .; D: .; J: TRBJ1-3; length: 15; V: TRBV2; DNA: TGTGCCAGCAGTGACGGAGGGAGCTCTGGAAACACCATATATTTT; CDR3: CASSDGGSSGNTIYF